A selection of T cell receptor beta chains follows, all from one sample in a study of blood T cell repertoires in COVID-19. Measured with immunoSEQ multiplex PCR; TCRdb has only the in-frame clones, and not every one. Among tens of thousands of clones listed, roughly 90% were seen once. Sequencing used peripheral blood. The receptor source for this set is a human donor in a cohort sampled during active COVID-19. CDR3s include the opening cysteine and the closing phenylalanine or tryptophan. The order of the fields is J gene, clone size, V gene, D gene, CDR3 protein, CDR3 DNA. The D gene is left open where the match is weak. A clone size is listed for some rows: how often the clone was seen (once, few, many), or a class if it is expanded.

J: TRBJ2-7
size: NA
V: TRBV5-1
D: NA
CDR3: CASRPESSYEQYF
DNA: TGCGCCAGCAGGCCCGAGAGCTCCTACGAGCAGTACTTC

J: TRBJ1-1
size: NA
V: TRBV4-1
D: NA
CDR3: CASSQGRDTEAFF
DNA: TGCGCCAGCAGCCAGGGCAGGGACACTGAAGCTTTCTTT

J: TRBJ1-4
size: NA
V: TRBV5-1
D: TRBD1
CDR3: CASSSYGQEGEKLFF
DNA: TGCGCCAGCAGCTCTTATGGACAGGAAGGTGAAAAACTGTTTTTT

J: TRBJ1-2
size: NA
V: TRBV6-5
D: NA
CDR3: CASSYTQTGDYGYTF
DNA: TGTGCCAGCAGTTATACTCAGACCGGAGACTATGGCTACACCTTC

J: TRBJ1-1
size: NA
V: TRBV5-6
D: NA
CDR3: CASSLQLNTEAFF
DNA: TGTGCCAGCAGCTTACAATTGAACACTGAAGCTTTCTTT

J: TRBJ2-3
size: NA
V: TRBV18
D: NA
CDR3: CASSPVHTDTQYF
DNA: TGTGCCAGCTCACCAGTACACACAGATACGCAGTATTTT

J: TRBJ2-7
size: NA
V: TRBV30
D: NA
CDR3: CAWDGQSYEQYF
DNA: TGTGCCTGGGATGGACAGTCCTACGAGCAGTACTTC

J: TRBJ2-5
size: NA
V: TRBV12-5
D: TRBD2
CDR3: CASILAGGPETQYF
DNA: TGTGCTAGTATCCTAGCGGGGGGGCCCGAGACCCAGTACTTC

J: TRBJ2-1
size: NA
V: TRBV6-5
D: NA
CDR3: CASSYTGIIGDEQFF
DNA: TGTGCCAGCAGTTATACGGGGATCATTGGGGATGAGCAGTTCTTC

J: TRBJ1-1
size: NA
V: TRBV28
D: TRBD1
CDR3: CASMVLGQGADTEAFF
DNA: TGTGCCAGCATGGTCCTCGGACAGGGGGCGGACACTGAAGCTTTCTTT

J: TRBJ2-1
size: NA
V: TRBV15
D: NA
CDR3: CATSRVGGGRYNEQFF
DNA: TGCGCCACCAGCAGAGTAGGGGGGGGACGCTACAATGAGCAGTTCTTC

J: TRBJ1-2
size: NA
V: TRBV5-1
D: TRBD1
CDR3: CASSLAGQKDGYTF
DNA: TGCGCCAGCAGCTTGGCGGGACAGAAGGATGGCTACACCTTC

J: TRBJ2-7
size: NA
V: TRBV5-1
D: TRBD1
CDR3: CASSATAGTGKQYF
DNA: TGCGCCAGCAGCGCGACAGCCGGGACAGGCAAGCAGTACTTC

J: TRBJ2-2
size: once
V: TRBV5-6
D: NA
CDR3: CASSLNGLSVTGELFF
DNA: TGTGCCAGCAGCTTGAACGGGTTATCAGTCACCGGGGAGCTGTTTTTT

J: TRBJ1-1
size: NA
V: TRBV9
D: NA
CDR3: CASSVTANTEAFF
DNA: TGTGCCAGCAGCGTGACAGCCAACACTGAAGCTTTCTTT

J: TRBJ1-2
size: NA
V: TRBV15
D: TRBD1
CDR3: CATSRRQGEGYTF
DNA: TGTGCCACCAGCAGGCGACAGGGAGAGGGCTACACCTTC

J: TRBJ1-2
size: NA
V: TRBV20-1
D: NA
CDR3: CSATGSGGYTF
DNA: TGCAGTGCCACAGGGTCTGGAGGCTACACCTTC

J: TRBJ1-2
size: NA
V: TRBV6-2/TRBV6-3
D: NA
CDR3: CASSYHRGANGYTF
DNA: TGTGCCAGCAGTTATCACCGGGGGGCTAATGGCTACACCTTC

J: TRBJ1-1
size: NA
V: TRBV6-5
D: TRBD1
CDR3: CASAREGQGITEAFF
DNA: TGTGCCAGTGCGAGAGAGGGACAGGGTATCACTGAAGCTTTCTTT

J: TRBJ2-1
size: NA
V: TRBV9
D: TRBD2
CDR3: CASSGIGGAGNEQFF
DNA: TGTGCCAGCAGCGGAATCGGGGGGGCAGGTAATGAGCAGTTCTTC

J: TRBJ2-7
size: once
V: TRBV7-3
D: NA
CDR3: CASSRTYEQYF
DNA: TGTGCCAGCTCCAGGACCTACGAGCAGTACTTC

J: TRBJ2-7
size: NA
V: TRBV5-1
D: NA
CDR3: CASSLRRQGLTYEQYF
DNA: TGCGCCAGCAGCTTACGCCGGCAGGGCCTTACCTACGAGCAGTACTTC

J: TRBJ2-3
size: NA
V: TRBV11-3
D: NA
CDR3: CASSFAVRGDTQYF
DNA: TGTGCCAGCAGTTTCGCCGTAAGGGGAGATACGCAGTATTTT

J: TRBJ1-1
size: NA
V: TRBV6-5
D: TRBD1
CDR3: CASSRDRVTTEAFF
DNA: TGTGCCAGCAGCCGGGACAGGGTCACGACTGAAGCTTTCTTT

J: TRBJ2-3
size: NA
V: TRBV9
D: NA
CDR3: CASSPGSADTQYF
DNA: TGTGCCAGCAGCCCCGGGAGTGCAGATACGCAGTATTTT

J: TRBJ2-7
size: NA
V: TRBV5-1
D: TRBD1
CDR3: CASSLTQGAYEQYF
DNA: TGCGCCAGCAGCTTGACACAGGGGGCCTACGAGCAGTACTTC

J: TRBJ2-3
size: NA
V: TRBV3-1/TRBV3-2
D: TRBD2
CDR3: CASSQVRGGYSDTQYF
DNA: TGTGCCAGCAGCCAGGTCCGGGGGGGATACTCAGATACGCAGTATTTT

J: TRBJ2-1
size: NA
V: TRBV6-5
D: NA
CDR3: CASRSDWYEQFF
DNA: TGTGCCAGCAGATCAGACTGGTATGAGCAGTTCTTC

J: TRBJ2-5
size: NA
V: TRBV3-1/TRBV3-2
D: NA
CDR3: CASSQVPGETQYF
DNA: TGTGCCAGCAGCCAAGTGCCGGGAGAGACCCAGTACTTC

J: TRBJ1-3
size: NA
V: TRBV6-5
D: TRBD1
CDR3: CASSLTGGNTIYF
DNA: TGTGCCAGCAGTCTCACAGGGGGCAACACCATATATTTT

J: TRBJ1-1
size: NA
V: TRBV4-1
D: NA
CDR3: CASSQVLNTEAFF
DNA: TGCGCCAGCAGCCAAGTCTTGAACACTGAAGCTTTCTTT

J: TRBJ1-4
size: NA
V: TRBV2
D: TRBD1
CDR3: CAYGDGTGNEKLFF
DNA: TGTGCCTATGGGGATGGGACAGGGAATGAAAAACTGTTTTTT

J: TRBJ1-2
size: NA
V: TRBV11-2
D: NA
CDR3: CASTPSTNYGYTF
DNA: TGTGCCAGCACCCCATCGACAAACTATGGCTACACCTTC

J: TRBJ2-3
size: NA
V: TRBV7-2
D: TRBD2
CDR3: CASSFLAGVVTDTQYF
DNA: TGTGCCAGCAGCTTCCTAGCGGGGGTAGTCACAGATACGCAGTATTTT

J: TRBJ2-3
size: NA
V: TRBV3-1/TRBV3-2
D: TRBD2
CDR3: CASSPSGGYSDTQYF
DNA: TGTGCCAGCAGCCCTAGCGGGGGGTACTCAGATACGCAGTATTTT

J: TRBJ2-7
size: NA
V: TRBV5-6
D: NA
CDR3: CASSHVQAYEQYF
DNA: TGTGCCAGCAGCCACGTACAGGCCTACGAGCAGTACTTC

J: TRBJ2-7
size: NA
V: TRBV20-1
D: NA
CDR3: CSAWWAGRKYF
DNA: TGCAGTGCTTGGTGGGCCGGTCGGAAATACTTC

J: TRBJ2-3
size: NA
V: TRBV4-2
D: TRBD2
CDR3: CASSQAGLASYTDTQYF
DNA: TGTGCCAGCAGCCAAGCGGGACTAGCCTCCTACACAGATACGCAGTATTTT

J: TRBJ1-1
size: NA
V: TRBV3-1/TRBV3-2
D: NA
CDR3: CASSKSQGFNTEAFF
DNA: TGTGCCAGCAGCAAAAGCCAGGGGTTTAACACTGAAGCTTTCTTT